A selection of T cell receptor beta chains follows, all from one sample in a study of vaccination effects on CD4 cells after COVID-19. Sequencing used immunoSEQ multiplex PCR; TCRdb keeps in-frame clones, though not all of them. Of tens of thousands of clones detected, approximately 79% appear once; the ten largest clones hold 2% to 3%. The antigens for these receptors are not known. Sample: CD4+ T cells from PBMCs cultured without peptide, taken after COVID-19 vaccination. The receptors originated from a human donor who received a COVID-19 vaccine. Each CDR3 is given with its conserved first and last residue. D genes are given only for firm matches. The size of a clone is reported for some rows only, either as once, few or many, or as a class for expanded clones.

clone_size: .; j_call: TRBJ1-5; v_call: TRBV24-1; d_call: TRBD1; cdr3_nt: TGTGCCACCAGTCCAGGGGGCACTCAGCCCCAGCATTTT; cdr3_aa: CATSPGGTQPQHF
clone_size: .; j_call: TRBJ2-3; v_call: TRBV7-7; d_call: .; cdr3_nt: TGTGCCAGCAGTGTACTGTCTGGAGCCACAGATACGCAGTATTTT; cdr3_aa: CASSVLSGATDTQYF
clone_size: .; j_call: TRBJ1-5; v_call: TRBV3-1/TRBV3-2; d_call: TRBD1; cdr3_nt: TGTGCCAGCAGCCGACAGGGTGGAAATCAGCCCCAGCATTTT; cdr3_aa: CASSRQGGNQPQHF
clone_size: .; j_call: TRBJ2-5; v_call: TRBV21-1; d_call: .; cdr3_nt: TGTGCCAGCAGCAAAGTAATCCCTACAGAGACCCAGTACTTC; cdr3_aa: CASSKVIPTETQYF
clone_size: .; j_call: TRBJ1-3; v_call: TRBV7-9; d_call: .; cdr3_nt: TGTGCCAGCAGCCTCCGGGGCTCTGGAAACACCATATATTTT; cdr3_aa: CASSLRGSGNTIYF
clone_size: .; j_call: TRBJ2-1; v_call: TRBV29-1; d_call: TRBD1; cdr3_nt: TGCAGCGTTGATGGGACAGGCGGACCCAAGCAGTTCTTC; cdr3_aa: CSVDGTGGPKQFF
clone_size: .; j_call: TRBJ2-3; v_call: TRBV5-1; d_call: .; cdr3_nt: TGCGCCAGCAGCTTGGATTTCAACCCCACAGATACGCAGTATTTT; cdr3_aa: CASSLDFNPTDTQYF
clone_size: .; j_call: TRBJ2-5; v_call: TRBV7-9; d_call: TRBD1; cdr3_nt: TGTGCCAGCAGCTTAGCCGGGACAGGGAGAGAGACCCAGTACTTC; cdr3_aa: CASSLAGTGRETQYF
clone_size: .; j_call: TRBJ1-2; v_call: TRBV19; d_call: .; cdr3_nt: TGTGCCAGTAGTCCCTCCCGCTATGGCTACACCTTC; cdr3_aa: CASSPSRYGYTF
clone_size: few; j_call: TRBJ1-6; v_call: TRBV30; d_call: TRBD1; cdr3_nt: TGTGCCTGGAGAGGGACAGGGGGTTATAATTCACCCCTCCACTTT; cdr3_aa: CAWRGTGGYNSPLHF
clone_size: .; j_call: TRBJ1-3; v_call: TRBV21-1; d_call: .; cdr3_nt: TGTGCCAGCAGCAAACCATCAGGCTCTGGAAACACCATATATTTT; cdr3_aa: CASSKPSGSGNTIYF
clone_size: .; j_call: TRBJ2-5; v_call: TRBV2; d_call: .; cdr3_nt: TGTGCCAGCAAGACCTTATCGGCTCGGACCCAGTACTTC; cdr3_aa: CASKTLSARTQYF
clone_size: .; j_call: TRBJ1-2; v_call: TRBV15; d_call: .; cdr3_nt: TGTGCCACCAGCAGAGATTACGGCTCGGCTAACTATGGCTACACCTTC; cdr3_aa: CATSRDYGSANYGYTF
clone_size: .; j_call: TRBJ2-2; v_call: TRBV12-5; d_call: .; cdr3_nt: TGTGCTAGTGGTTTGCTTCATAACACCGGGGAGCTGTTTTTT; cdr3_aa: CASGLLHNTGELFF
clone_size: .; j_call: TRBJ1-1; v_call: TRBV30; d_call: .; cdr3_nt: TGTGCCTGGAGTGTATACCGGAGGCAGCCGGGAGCTTTCTTT; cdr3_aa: CAWSVYRRQPGAFF
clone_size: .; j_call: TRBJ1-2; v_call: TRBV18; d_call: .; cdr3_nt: TGTGCCAGCTCAGCGGGAGGGACTGATAACTATGGCTACACCTTC; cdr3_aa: CASSAGGTDNYGYTF
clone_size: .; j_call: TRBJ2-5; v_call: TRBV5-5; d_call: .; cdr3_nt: TGTGCCAGCAGCTTGCTACAGGGATACCAAGAGACCCAGTACTTC; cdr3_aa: CASSLLQGYQETQYF
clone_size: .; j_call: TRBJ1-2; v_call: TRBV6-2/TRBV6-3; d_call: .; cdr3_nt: TGTGCCAGCAGTTACTCTCAGGGAGTGGGATATGGCTACACCTTC; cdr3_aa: CASSYSQGVGYGYTF
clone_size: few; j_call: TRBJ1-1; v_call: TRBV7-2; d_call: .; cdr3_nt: TGTGCCAGCAGCTACACAGTGAACACTGAAGCTTTCTTT; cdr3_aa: CASSYTVNTEAFF
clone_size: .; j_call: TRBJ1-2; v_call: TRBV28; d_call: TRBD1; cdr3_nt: TGTGCCAGCAGTCTGACAGGGAGAAATGGCTACACCTTC; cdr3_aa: CASSLTGRNGYTF
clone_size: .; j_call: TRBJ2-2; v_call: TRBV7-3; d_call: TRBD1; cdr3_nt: TGTGCCAGCAGCTTGGGGACAGGGAAGTCGGAGCTGTTTTTT; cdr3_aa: CASSLGTGKSELFF
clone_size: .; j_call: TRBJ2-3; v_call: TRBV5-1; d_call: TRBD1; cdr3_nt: TGCGCCAGCAGCTCCCGGACAGGGTCGGTAGATACGCAGTATTTT; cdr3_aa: CASSSRTGSVDTQYF
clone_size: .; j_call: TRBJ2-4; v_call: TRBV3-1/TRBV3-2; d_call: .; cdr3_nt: TGTGCCAGCAGCCAAGGCCGACTAGCCAAAAACATTCAGTACTTC; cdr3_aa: CASSQGRLAKNIQYF
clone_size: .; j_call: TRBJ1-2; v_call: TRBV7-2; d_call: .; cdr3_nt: TGTGCCAGCAGCTTAAATACAGGGCAAAGGGTTCTTGGCTACACCTTC; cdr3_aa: CASSLNTGQRVLGYTF
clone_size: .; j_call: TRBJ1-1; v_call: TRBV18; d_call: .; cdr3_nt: TGTGCCAGCTCACCCACGGACAGTTATGGATTCACTGAAGCTTTCTTT; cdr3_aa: CASSPTDSYGFTEAFF
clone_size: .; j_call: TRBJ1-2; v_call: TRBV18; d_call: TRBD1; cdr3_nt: TGTGCCAGCTCCCCCGGGACAGATGCCGCCAGCTATGGCTACACCTTC; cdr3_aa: CASSPGTDAASYGYTF
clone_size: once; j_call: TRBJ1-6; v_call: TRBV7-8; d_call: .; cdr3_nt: TGTGCCAGCAGCTTAGGTGTGGTGCGAGAGTCACCCCTCCACTTT; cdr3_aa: CASSLGVVRESPLHF
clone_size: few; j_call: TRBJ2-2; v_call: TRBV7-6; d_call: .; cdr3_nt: TGTGCCAGCAGCTTAGGGGAACAGGGCACCGGGGAGCTGTTTTTT; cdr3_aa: CASSLGEQGTGELFF